A single sample is the source of the 10 T cell receptor beta chains below, sequenced in a study of blood T cell repertoires in COVID-19. Measured with immunoSEQ multiplex PCR; TCRdb has only the in-frame clones, and not every one. The table lists 350,000 to 400,000 clones, roughly 87% of them singletons, with approximately 3.1% in the top ten. The sequenced sample consisted of PBMCs or T cells enriched from blood (not recorded which). The source of these receptors is a woman aged 30 to 39 who had recovered from COVID-19.

This clone was observed at least ten times. CDR3 coding DNA: TGTGCCAGCAGTGCCGGGACAGGGGGCGCAGAGACCCAGTACTTC. This codes for CASSAGTGGAETQYF. J is TRBJ2-5 and V is TRBV6-4, with 12 nucleotides matching TRBD1. This CDR3 region has 15 residues. Germline CDR1 is MRHNA and CDR2 is SNTAGT. The V segment lost 4 bases and the J segment 4 bases; nucleotides outside the gene matches: 4.

A word on this clone: At one of its ends the junction is not consistent with the germline gene, which may arise from a read error. V usage is TRBV7-2 and J usage is TRBJ2-7, with 13 bases identical to TRBD2. CDR3 size: 13 residues. Germline CDR1 and CDR2: SGHTA and FQGNSA. The CDR3 sequence: CASSTSGRDHRDF. As DNA, the CDR3 is TGTGCCAGCAGCACTAGCGGGAGGGATCATCGGGACTTC.

This sequence joins TRBV9 and TRBJ1-5, with TRBD1 matching 8 bases. Germline CDR1 reads SGDLS; CDR2 reads YYNGEE. The CDR3 covers 14 residues. J gave up 3 bases and V 3 bases, and 2 bases lay outside the gene matches. As DNA, the CDR3 is TGTGCCAGCAGCGGGACAGGGATCAATCAGCCCCAGCATTTT. This translates into CASSGTGINQPQHF.

The rearrangement links TRBV4-2 to TRBJ1-6, with a possible D match to TRBD1 (6 bases). Trimming took off 0 bases at V and 14 bases at J, with 17 bases between the two ends. This CDR3 is built from 15 residues. Germline loops: CDR1 LGHNA, CDR2 YNFKEQ. DNA for the CDR3: TGTGCCAGCAGCCAAGATAAACTGAAGGGGGACACCCTCCACTTT. Its translation is CASSQDKLKGDTLHF.

V and J are TRBV2 and TRBJ2-7; D not resolved. Germline V gene data show CDR1 as SNHLY and CDR2 as FYNNEI. The CDR3 runs 14 residues. Trimming left V 7 bases short and J 3 bases short, with 16 bases between. This CDR3 reads CASKLHSIVYEQYF. As DNA, the CDR3 is TGTGCCAGCAAGCTCCATTCTATCGTCTACGAGCAGTACTTC.

This chain links TRBV30 with TRBJ2-2; 7 bases map to TRBD1. The CDR3 contains 15 residues. Germline CDR1 GTSNPN, CDR2 SVGIG (reference sequence). J gave up 3 bases and V 3 bases, and 7 bases lay outside the gene matches. In DNA form, the CDR3 reads TGTGCCTGGAGCAAGACAGGGTACGACACCGGGGAGCTGTTTTTT. Its translation is CAWSKTGYDTGELFF.

The chain uses TRBV28 and TRBJ2-2; perhaps TRBD1 as D (5 bases). In germline, CDR1 is MDHEN, CDR2 SYDVKM. Deletions cut 6 bases from V and 6 bases from J, with 8 bases between. The CDR3 spans 12 residues. In DNA form, the CDR3 reads TGTGCCAGCAGGCTCAGGGCCGGGGAGCTGTTTTTT. It specifies CASRLRAGELFF. The variable domain in full, with the rest retrieved from reference TRBV28 and TRBJ2-2, is DVKVTQSSRYLVKRTGEKVFLECVQDMDHENMFWYRQDPGLGLRLIYFSYDVKMKEKGDIPEGYSVSREKKERFSLILESASTNQTSMYLCASRLRAGELFFGEGSRLTVL.

V usage is TRBV7-2 and J usage is TRBJ1-1; D might be TRBD1 (5 bases). CDR1 SGHTA and CDR2 FQGNSA come from the germline V gene. The CDR3 covers 14 residues. The germline V and J ends were trimmed by 0 bases and 4 bases, with 9 bases remaining between them. The CDR3 region is CASSLAGVFTEAFF. CDR3 DNA sequence: TGTGCCAGCAGCTTAGCAGGGGTTTTCACTGAAGCTTTCTTT.

The chain recombines TRBV12-5 with TRBJ2-1; 9 nucleotides agree with TRBD1. The length of the CDR3 is 14 residues. J gave up 7 bases and V 1 base, and 2 bases lay outside the gene matches. CDR1 and CDR2 from the germline V gene are LGHNT and FRNRAP. CDR3 DNA: TGTGCTAGTGGTTTGGGGACAGGGGAGAATGAGCAGTTCTTC. Encoded protein: CASGLGTGENEQFF.

The chain is built from TRBV6-1 and TRBJ2-1; D is perhaps TRBD1 (5 bases). The germline V gene encodes CDR1 MNHNS and CDR2 SASEGT. V was cut by 2 bases and J by 7 bases, with 9 bases left in between. The CDR3 covers 13 residues. The CDR3 sequence: CASSERGLNEQFF. In nucleotides, the CDR3 is TGTGCCAGCAGTGAAAGGGGTTTGAATGAGCAGTTCTTC.